Following are 8 T cell receptor beta chains from one sample sequenced in a study of human T cells and chemical hapten exposure. TCRdb analysed the RACE reads with MiXCR anew, one entry per CDR3 protein. The table includes 150,000 or so distinct CDR3 sequences, 14% detected once. Time point noted: patch test 1, 2 weeks after DPC sensitization. The treatment here: therapeutic diphenylcyclopropenone sensitization with weekly scalp DPC. Material: whole blood, obtained in connection with sensitization to the hapten diphenylcyclopropenone (DPC). These receptors were collected from a woman aged 25 to 39 with alopecia areata. Some clones in this sample may be carry-over from other donors' samples.

In DNA form, the CDR3 reads TGTGCCAGCACCCCGGGGAGGAGCAATCAGCCCCAGCATTTT. Residues: CASTPGRSNQPQHF. The chain recombines TRBV12-3 or TRBV12-4 with TRBJ1-5; D remains ambiguous. Trimming shortened V by 7 bases and J by 1 base, and 11 bases separated the two germline ends. The CDR3 contains 14 residues.

The chain combines TRBV11-2 with TRBJ2-1; 15 bases are shared with TRBD2. The germline V gene encodes CDR1 SGHAT and CDR2 FQNNGV. CDR3 length: 19 amino acids. V lost 5 bases and J lost 2; bases outside the gene matches: 10. The CDR3 coding sequence is TGTGCCAGCAGCCCAGGACTAGCGGGAGGGCCTATCGCCTACAATGAGCAGTTCTTC. This codes for CASSPGLAGGPIAYNEQFF.

This clonotype was seen a handful of times. The chain joins TRBV10-3 to TRBJ2-3, with D perhaps assigned TRBD1 or TRBD2 (5 bases each). This CDR3 spans 18 amino acids. Germline assignment: CDR1 ENHRY and CDR2 SYGVKD. V gave up 0 bases and J gave up 1 base, with 17 bases separating them. The CDR3 DNA follows: TGTGCCATCAGTGAGTCGATGGCGACAAGGGGAGGCACAGATACGCAGTATTTT. Amino acids: CAISESMATRGGTDTQYF.

The table lists this clonotype with a few counts. The rearrangement links TRBV20-1 to TRBJ2-3, with TRBD1 identical over 7 bases. Germline loops: CDR1 DFQATT, CDR2 SNEGSKA (reference sequence). The CDR3 contains 13 residues. V lost 1 base to trimming and J lost 4 bases; unmatched junction nucleotides: 2. CDR3 sequence: CSARVQGADTQYF. CDR3 DNA sequence: TGCAGTGCTAGAGTGCAGGGGGCAGATACGCAGTATTTT.

The chain couples TRBV20-1 to TRBJ2-7; D is perhaps TRBD2 (6 bases). Deletions cut 5 bases from V and 1 base from J, with 9 bases between. CDR1 DFQATT and CDR2 SNEGSKA come from the germline V gene (reference sequence). This CDR3 has 12 residues. The CDR3 coding sequence is TGCAGTGCTCGGGACTCTTCCTACGAGCAGTACTTC. Its protein product is CSARDSSYEQYF.

This clonotype was counted a few times. V and J are TRBV5-1 and TRBJ2-1; 7 positions match TRBD1. Germline assignment: CDR1 SGHRS and CDR2 YFSETQ. The CDR3 runs to 14 residues. Trimming took 4 bases from V and 8 from J; bases not matched to a gene: 9. CDR3 bases: TGCGCCAGCAGCCCGGGACAGTTTTCTCATGAGCAGTTCTTC. Encoded protein: CASSPGQFSHEQFF.

The rearrangement uses TRBV24-1 and TRBJ2-1, with TRBD2 matching over 9 bases. The junction had 8 bases not matched to a gene; V was cut back by 3 bases and J by 9 bases. Germline values: CDR1 KGHDR, CDR2 SFDVKD. CDR3 length equals 15 residues. The CDR3 DNA reads as TGTGCCACCAGTGATCCTTCGCGGGAGGGGGCTGAGCAGTTCTTC. Translated, it gives CATSDPSREGAEQFF.

This chain uses TRBV29-1 with TRBJ1-2; D might be TRBD1 (6 bases). Germline V lookup: CDR1 SQVTM, CDR2 ANQGSEA. This CDR3 region has 13 residues. Trimming removed 5 bases from V and 0 bases from J, with 10 bases in between. CDR3 in DNA: TGCAGCGTTTCGACAGGAGCTAACTATGGCTACACCTTC. Encoded protein: CSVSTGANYGYTF.